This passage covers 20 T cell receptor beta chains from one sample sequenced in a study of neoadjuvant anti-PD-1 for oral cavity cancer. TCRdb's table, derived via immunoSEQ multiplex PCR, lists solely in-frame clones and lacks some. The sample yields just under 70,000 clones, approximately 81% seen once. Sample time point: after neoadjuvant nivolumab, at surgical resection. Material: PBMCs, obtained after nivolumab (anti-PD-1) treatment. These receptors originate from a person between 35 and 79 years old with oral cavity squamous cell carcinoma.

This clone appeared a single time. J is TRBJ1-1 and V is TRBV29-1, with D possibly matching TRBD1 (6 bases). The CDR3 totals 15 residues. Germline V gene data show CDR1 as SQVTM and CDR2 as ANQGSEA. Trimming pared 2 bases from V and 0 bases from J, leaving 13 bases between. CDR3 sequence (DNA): TGCAGCGTTGAAAAAACAGGGATGATGAACACTGAAGCTTTCTTT. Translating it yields CSVEKTGMMNTEAFF.

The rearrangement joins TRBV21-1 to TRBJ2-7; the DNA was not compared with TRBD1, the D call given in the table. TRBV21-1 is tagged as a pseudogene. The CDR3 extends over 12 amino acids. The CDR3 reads CARYRKPYEQYF. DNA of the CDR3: TGTGCCAGGTACAGAAAACCTTACGAGCAGTACTTC.

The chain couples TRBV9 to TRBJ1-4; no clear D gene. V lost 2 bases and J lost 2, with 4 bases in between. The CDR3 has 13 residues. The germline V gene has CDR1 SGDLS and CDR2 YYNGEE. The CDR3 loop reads CASSVGTNEKLFF. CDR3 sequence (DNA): TGTGCCAGCAGCGTTGGTACTAATGAAAAACTGTTTTTT.

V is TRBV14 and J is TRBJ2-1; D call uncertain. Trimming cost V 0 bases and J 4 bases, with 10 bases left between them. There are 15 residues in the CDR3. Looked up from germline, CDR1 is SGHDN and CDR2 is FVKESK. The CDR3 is CASSQDYGRYNEQFF. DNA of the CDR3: TGTGCCAGCAGCCAAGATTACGGTCGATACAATGAGCAGTTCTTC.

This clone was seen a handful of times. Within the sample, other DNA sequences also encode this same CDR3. The chain's CDR3 is CASSRDRVQETQYF. In nucleotides, the CDR3 is TGTGCCAGCAGCAGGGACAGGGTTCAAGAGACCCAGTACTTC. The genes are TRBV28 and TRBJ2-5, with 9 bases fitting TRBD1. Germline-derived CDR1 and CDR2 are MDHEN and SYDVKM. The V gene end was trimmed by 6 bases and the J gene end by 2 bases; junction bases not matched to a gene: 4. CDR3 length equals 14 residues.

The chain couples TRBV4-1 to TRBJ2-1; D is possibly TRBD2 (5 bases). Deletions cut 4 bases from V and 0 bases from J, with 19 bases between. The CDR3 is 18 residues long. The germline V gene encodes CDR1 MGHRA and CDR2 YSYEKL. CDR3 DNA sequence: TGCGCCAGCAGCCGATACAGCGGACCGGGAAGCTCCTACAATGAGCAGTTCTTC. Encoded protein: CASSRYSGPGSSYNEQFF.

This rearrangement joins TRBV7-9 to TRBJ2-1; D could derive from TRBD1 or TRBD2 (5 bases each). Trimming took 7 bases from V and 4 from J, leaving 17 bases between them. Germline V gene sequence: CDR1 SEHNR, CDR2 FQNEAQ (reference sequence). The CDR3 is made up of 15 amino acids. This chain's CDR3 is CASTLDGGGYNEQFF. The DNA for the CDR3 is TGTGCCAGCACCCTTGATGGGGGTGGTTACAATGAGCAGTTCTTC.

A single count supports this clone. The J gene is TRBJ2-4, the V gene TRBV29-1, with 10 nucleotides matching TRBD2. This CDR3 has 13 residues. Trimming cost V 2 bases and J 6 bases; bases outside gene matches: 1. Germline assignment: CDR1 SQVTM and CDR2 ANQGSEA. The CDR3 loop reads CSVEKREGNIQYF. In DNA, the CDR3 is TGCAGCGTTGAAAAGCGGGAGGGAAACATTCAGTACTTC.

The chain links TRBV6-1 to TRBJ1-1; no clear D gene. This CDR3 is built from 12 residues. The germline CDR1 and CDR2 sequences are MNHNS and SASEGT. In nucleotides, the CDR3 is TGTGATGTGGTCAGATTGAACACTGAAGCTTTCTTT. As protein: CDVVRLNTEAFF.

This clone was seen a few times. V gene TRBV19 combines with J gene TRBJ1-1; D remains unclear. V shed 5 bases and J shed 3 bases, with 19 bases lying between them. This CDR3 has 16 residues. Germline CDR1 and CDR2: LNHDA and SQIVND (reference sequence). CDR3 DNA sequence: TGTGCCAGTAGTTCCCCCGACGGAAAGCCCTACACTGAAGCTTTCTTT. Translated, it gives CASSSPDGKPYTEAFF. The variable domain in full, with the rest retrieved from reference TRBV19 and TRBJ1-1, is DGGITQSPKYLFRKEGQNVTLSCEQNLNHDAMYWYRQDPGQGLRLIYYSQIVNDFQKGDIAEGYSVSREKKESFPLTVTSAQKNPTAFYLCASSSPDGKPYTEAFFGQGTRLTVV.

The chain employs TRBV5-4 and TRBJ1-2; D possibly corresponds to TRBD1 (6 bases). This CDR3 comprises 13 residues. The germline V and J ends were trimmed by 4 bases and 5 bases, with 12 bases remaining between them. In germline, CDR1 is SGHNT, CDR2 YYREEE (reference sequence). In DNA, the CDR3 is TGTGCCAGCAGCCGAGAGACAGGTTATGGCTACACCTTC. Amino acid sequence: CASSRETGYGYTF. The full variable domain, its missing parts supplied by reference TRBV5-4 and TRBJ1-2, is ETGVTQSPTHLIKTRGQQVTLRCSSQSGHNTVSWYQQALGQGPQFIFQYYREEENGRGNFPPRFSGLQFPNYSSELNVNALELDDSALYLCASSRETGYGYTFGSGTRLTVV.

CDR3 in DNA: TGTGCCAGCAGTGAAGCGCACTACAGGGCTGGGGTGAACACTGAAGCTTTCTTT. This sequence encodes CASSEAHYRAGVNTEAFF. The V call is TRBV6-1, the J call TRBJ1-1, with D tentatively TRBD1 (6 bases). Germline CDR1 and CDR2: MNHNS and SASEGT. The length of the CDR3 is 18 residues. V dropped 0 bases and J dropped 0 bases, with 17 bases sitting between them.

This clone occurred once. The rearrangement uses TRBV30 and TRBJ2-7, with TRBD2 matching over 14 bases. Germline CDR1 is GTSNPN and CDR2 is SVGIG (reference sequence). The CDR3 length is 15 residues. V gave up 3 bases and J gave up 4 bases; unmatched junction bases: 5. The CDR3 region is CAWRGRLAGGYEQYF. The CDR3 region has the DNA TGTGCCTGGAGGGGAAGACTAGCGGGAGGGTACGAGCAGTACTTC.

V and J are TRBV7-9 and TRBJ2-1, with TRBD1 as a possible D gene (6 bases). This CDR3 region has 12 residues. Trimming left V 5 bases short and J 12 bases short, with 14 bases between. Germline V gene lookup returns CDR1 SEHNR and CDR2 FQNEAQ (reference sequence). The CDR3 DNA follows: TGTGCCAGCAGCCAGGGGAACCAGGGGCAGTTCTTC. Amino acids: CASSQGNQGQFF.

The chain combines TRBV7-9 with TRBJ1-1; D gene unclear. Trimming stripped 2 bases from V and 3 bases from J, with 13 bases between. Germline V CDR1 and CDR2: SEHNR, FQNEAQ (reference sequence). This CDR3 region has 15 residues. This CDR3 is CASSLLSMPHTEAFF. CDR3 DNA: TGTGCCAGCAGCTTATTGAGTATGCCGCACACTGAAGCTTTCTTT.

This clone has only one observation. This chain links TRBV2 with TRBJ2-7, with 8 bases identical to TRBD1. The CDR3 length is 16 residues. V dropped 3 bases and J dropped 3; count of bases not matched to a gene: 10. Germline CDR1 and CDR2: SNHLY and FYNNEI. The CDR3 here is CASSEGQVGGRYEQYF. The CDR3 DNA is TGTGCCAGCAGTGAGGGACAGGTCGGTGGGCGCTACGAGCAGTACTTC.

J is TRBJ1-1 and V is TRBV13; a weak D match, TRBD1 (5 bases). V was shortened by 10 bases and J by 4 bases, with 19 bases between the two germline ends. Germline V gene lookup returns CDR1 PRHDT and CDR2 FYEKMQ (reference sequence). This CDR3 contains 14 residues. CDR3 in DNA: TGTGCCACATTTATGCTGGGACTGAGCACTGAAGCTTTCTTT. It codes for CATFMLGLSTEAFF.

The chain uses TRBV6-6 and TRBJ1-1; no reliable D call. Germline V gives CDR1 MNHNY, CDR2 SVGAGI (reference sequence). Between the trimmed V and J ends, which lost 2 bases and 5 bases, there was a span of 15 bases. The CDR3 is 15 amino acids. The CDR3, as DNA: TGTGCCAGCAGTTACCTAGCCCCCGGGAGGACTGAAGCTTTCTTT. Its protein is CASSYLAPGRTEAFF.

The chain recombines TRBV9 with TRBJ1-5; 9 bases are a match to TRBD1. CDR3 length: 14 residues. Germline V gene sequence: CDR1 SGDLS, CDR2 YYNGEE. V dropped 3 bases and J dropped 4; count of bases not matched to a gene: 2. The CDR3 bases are TGTGCCAGCAGCGGGGGGACAGGGAATCAGCCCCAGCATTTT. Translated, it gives CASSGGTGNQPQHF.

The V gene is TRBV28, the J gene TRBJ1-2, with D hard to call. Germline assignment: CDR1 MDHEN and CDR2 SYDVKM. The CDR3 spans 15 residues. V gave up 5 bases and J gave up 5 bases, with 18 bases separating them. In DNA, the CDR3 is TGTGCCAGCAGTCCCATCGGGCAGCGGACGTATGGCTACACCTTC. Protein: CASSPIGQRTYGYTF.